This entry features one T cell receptor (beta chain) sequence. Germline lookup yields CDR1 SGHTA and CDR2 FQGTGA. CDR3 length: 13 residues. V lost 5 bases, J lost 8 bases, and 15 bases lay in between. The sample is drawn from a study of control samples from healthy donors and cancer patients. Method: immunoSEQ multiplex PCR; TCRdb's copy keeps in-frame clones and lacks some. The data hold around 190,000 clones, with roughly 89% observed a single time. Sequences were obtained from blood. The receptor was derived from a woman between 50 and 59 years old in good health. The chain couples TRBV7-3 to TRBJ1-2; D gene uncertain. CDR3 DNA sequence: TGTGCCAGCAGCCCGGCTGGGTCGGGGGGCTACACCTTC. The encoded protein is CASSPAGSGGYTF.